The 14 T cell receptor beta chains below all came from one sample that was sequenced in a study of beta chain features in type 1 diabetes. Sequencing targeted expressed TCRB transcripts, as all isolated RNA had been reverse transcribed. Using immunoSEQ multiplex PCR, the repertoire was profiled, and TCRdb retains in-frame clones only, with some absent. The sample lists 810,000 or so clones, 17% occurring once. Sequenced sample: naive CD4+ T cells from blood. These receptors all stem from a woman in her late teens or twenties in good health.

Only a few counts were recorded for this clone. The rearrangement joins TRBV10-3 to TRBJ2-5; TRBD1 is a possible D gene (5 bases). V lost 2 bases and J 1 base, leaving 11 bases between the germline ends. The V gene's germline CDR1 is ENHRY and CDR2 SYGVKD. This CDR3 is 15 amino acids long. The CDR3 loop is CAISEVTGFQETQYF. The CDR3 region has the DNA TGTGCCATCAGTGAGGTAACAGGTTTCCAAGAGACCCAGTACTTC.

V is TRBV7-2 and J is TRBJ2-3; 11 positions agree with TRBD2. Per germline, CDR1 SGHTA and CDR2 FQGNSA. V lost 5 bases, J lost 3 bases, and 10 bases stayed unmatched. CDR3 length: 17 amino acids. Written as DNA, the CDR3 is TGTGCCAGCAGCGCGCCTCCCGGGACTAGCGGAACAGATACGCAGTATTTT. Translated: CASSAPPGTSGTDTQYF.

CDR3 region: CASSRSYEQYF. As DNA, the CDR3 is TGTGCCAGCTCACGCTCCTACGAGCAGTACTTC. V gene TRBV18 combines with J gene TRBJ2-5; no definite D call. The end of the DNA fits TRBJ2-7 better, so the J call may be wrong. The CDR3 consists of 11 residues. In germline, CDR1 is KGHSH, CDR2 LQKENI.

The J gene is TRBJ2-1, the V gene TRBV4-2, with D unresolved. V shed 0 bases and J shed 11 bases, with 8 bases lying between them. From germline, CDR1 is LGHNA and CDR2 YNFKEQ. The CDR3 has 12 residues. Here the CDR3 DNA reads TGTGCCAGCAGCCAAGATATTGATAAGCAGTTCTTC. Its protein product is CASSQDIDKQFF.

Here the CDR3 DNA reads TGTGCCAGCAGTTCCCCGACGACAGGGAGGAGGTACTTC. This encodes CASSSPTTGRRYF. V usage is TRBV28 and J usage is TRBJ2-7; TRBD1 might be the D (7 bases). Germline CDR1 is MDHEN and CDR2 is SYDVKM. Trimming left V 4 bases short and J 12 bases short, with 19 bases between. The CDR3 is 13 amino acids. Full variable domain (rest looked up from reference TRBV28 and TRBJ2-7): DVKVTQSSRYLVKRTGEKVFLECVQDMDHENMFWYRQDPGLGLRLIYFSYDVKMKEKGDIPEGYSVSREKKERFSLILESASTNQTSMYLCASSSPTTGRRYFGPGTRLTVT.

Only a few counts were recorded for this clone. V and J are TRBV5-4 and TRBJ2-1, with 12 bases aligning to TRBD2. CDR1 and CDR2 from the germline V gene are SGHNT and YYREEE (reference sequence). The CDR3 runs 18 residues. V lost 4 bases and J lost 10; bases outside the gene matches: 18. CDR3 loop: CASSKNLAGGLIPHEQFF. The CDR3 DNA reads as TGTGCCAGCAGCAAGAATCTAGCGGGAGGGCTGATCCCCCACGAGCAGTTCTTC.

The chain carries TRBV5-1 and TRBJ2-1; D is unclear. The CDR3 length is 12 residues. Germline CDR1 SGHRS, CDR2 YFSETQ. With 2 bases removed from V and 8 bases from J, the gap between germline ends came to 8 bases. The CDR3 here is CASSFTWDEQFF. Written as DNA, the CDR3 is TGCGCCAGCAGCTTTACCTGGGATGAGCAGTTCTTC.

The V gene is TRBV28, the J gene TRBJ1-4; a possible D gene is TRBD1 (5 bases). Germline values: CDR1 MDHEN, CDR2 SYDVKM. Between the trimmed V and J ends, which lost 2 bases and 1 base, there was a span of 11 bases. CDR3 length: 16 residues. The DNA of the CDR3 is TGTGCCAGCAGTTTACGGGACGTCAGAACTAATGAAAAACTGTTTTTT. This translates into CASSLRDVRTNEKLFF.

This clone was observed a few times. This chain links TRBV19 with TRBJ2-3; the D is unclear. The CDR3 loop spans 13 amino acids. Between the trimmed V and J ends, which lost 3 bases and 1 base, there was a span of 5 bases. Germline CDR1 reads LNHDA; CDR2 reads SQIVND (reference sequence). As DNA, the CDR3 is TGTGCCAGTAGTATCTCCGGCACAGATACGCAGTATTTT. It is translated as CASSISGTDTQYF.

V usage is TRBV7-3 and J usage is TRBJ2-1; 10 positions agree with TRBD2. This CDR3 has 18 amino acids. From germline, CDR1 is SGHTA and CDR2 FQGTGA. J gave up 4 bases and V 1 base, and 10 bases lay outside the gene matches. The CDR3 coding sequence is TGTGCCAGCAGCTTAAGCCCACTTACTAGCGGGACTTACAATGAGCAGTTCTTC. Protein product: CASSLSPLTSGTYNEQFF. The full variable domain, its missing parts supplied by reference TRBV7-3 and TRBJ2-1, is GAGVSQTPSNKVTEKGKYVELRCDPISGHTALYWYRQSLGQGPEFLIYFQGTGAADDSGLPNDRFFAVRPEGSVSTLKIQRTERGDSAVYLCASSLSPLTSGTYNEQFFGPGTRLTVL.

This clone was detected a few times. The V gene is TRBV4-3, the J gene TRBJ2-2; TRBD2 might be the D (6 bases). Germline V lookup: CDR1 LGHNA, CDR2 YSLEER. V lost 0 bases and J lost 6, with 17 bases in between. The CDR3 length is 17 residues. The CDR3: CASSQDRLVNWAGELFF. CDR3 in DNA: TGCGCCAGCAGCCAAGACAGACTAGTCAACTGGGCCGGGGAGCTGTTTTTT.

This clone has a handful of counts. V gene TRBV28 combines with J gene TRBJ2-3; 9 bases line up with TRBD2. Looked up from germline, CDR1 is MDHEN and CDR2 is SYDVKM. The junction had 9 bases not matched to a gene; V was cut back by 5 bases and J by 6 bases. The CDR3 is 15 amino acids. The CDR3 loop is CASSLGAGGPDTQYF. CDR3 coding DNA: TGTGCCAGCAGTCTGGGCGCGGGAGGGCCGGATACGCAGTATTTT.

The V call is TRBV6-6, the J call TRBJ2-7; 9 bases map to TRBD2. This CDR3 has 16 amino acids. Germline V gives CDR1 MNHNY, CDR2 SVGAGI (reference sequence). V lost 0 bases to trimming and J lost 6 bases; unmatched junction nucleotides: 9. CDR3 amino acids: CASSYSIAGVGGEQYF. Written as DNA, the CDR3 is TGTGCCAGCAGTTACTCGATAGCGGGAGTTGGTGGCGAGCAGTACTTC.

The chain has TRBV7-8 and TRBJ2-5; D ambiguous. The CDR3 consists of 12 residues. The V gene lost 8 bases and the J gene lost 5 bases, with 12 bases spanning the gap. Germline CDR1 is SGHVS and CDR2 is FQNEAQ. The CDR3 loop is CASGQRRETQYF. CDR3 DNA sequence: TGTGCCAGCGGGCAGCGACGGGAGACCCAGTACTTC.